This record concerns one T cell receptor (beta chain) sequence. The CDR3 extends over 16 amino acids. Germline V lookup: CDR1 KGHSH, CDR2 LQKENI. Trimming left V 2 bases short and J 0 bases short, with 8 bases between. Sequencing used immunoSEQ v3. The data were produced by immunoSEQ multiplex PCR, yet TCRdb's version contains in-frame clones alone and is incomplete. The sample has about 60,000 clones; under 75% are singletons. The sample comes from a study of TIL therapy for anti-PD-1-resistant metastatic lung cancer. Time point indicated: pre-treatment sample, taken before nivolumab and TIL therapy. The chain is built from TRBV18 and TRBJ2-6; D remains unclear. The sample in question was blood, obtained at baseline. The receptor's source is a person aged 25-79 years with non-small cell lung cancer. CDR3 protein: CASSPSIPSGANVLTF. Written as DNA, the CDR3 is TGTGCCAGCTCACCAAGTATCCCCTCTGGGGCCAACGTCCTGACTTTC.